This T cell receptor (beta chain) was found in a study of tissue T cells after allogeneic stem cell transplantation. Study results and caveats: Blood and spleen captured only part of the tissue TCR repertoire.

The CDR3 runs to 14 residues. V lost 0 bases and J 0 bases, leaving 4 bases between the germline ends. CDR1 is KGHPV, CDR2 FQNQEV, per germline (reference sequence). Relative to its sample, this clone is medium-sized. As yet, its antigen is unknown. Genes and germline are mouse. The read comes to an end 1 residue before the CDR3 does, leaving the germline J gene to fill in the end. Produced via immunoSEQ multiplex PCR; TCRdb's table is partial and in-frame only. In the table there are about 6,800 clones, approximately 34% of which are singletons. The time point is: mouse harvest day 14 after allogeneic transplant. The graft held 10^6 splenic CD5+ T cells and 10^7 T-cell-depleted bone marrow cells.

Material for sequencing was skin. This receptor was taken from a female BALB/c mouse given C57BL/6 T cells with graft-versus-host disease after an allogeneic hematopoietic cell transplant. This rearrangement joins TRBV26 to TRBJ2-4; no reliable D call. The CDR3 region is CASSLSASQNTLYF. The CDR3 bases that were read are TGTGCCAGCAGTCTGTCGGCTAGTCAAAACACCTTGTAC.